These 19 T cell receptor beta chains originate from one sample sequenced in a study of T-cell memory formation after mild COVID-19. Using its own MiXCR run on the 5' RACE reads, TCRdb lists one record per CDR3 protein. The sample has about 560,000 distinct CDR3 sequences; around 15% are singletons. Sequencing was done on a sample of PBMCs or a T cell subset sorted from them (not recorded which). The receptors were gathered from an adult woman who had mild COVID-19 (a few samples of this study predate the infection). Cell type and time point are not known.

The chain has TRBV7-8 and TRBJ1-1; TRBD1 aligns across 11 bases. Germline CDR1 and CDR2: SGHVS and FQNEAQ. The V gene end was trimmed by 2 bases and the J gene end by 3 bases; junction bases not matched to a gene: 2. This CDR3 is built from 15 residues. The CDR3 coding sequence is TGTGCCAGCAGCTTAAGGGACAGGGGGGACACTGAAGCTTTCTTT. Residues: CASSLRDRGDTEAFF.

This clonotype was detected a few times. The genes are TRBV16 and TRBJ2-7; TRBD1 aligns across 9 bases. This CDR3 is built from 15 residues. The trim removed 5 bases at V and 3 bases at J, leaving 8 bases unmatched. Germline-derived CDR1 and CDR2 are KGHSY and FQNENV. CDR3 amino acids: CASSSNRGLSYEQYF. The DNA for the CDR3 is TGTGCCAGCAGCTCCAACAGGGGGCTCAGCTACGAGCAGTACTTC.

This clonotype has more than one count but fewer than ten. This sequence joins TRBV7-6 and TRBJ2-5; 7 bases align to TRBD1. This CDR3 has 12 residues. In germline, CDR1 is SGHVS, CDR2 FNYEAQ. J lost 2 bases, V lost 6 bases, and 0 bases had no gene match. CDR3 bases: TGTGCCAGCAGGGGACAGCAAGAGACCCAGTACTTC. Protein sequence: CASRGQQETQYF.

The CDR3 spells CASSPKPGSGGAYTQYF. The DNA of the CDR3 is TGTGCCAGCTCACCGAAACCGGGTAGCGGGGGCGCCTATACGCAGTATTTT. The chain couples TRBV18 to TRBJ2-3, with 9 bases that match TRBD2. CDR1 is KGHSH, CDR2 LQKENI, per germline. The J segment lost 7 bases and the V segment lost 3 bases, leaving 14 bases of the junction unmatched. The CDR3 spans 17 residues.

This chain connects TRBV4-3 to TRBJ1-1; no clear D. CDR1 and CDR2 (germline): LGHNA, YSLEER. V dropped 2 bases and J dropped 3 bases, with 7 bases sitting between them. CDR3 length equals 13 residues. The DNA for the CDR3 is TGCGCCAGCAGCCAATTTGATTACACTGAAGCTTTCTTT. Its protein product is CASSQFDYTEAFF.

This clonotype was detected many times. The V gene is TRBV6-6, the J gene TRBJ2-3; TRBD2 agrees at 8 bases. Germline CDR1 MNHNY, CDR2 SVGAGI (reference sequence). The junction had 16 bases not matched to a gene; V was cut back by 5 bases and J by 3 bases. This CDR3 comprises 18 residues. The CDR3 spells CASSALPGGSGRTDTQYF. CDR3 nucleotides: TGTGCCAGCAGTGCCCTACCGGGGGGGAGCGGGAGAACAGATACGCAGTATTTT.

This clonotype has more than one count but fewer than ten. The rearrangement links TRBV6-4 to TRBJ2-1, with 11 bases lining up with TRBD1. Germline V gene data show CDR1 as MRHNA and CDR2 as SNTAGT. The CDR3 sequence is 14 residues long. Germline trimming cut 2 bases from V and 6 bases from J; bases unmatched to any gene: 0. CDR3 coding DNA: TGTGCCAGCAGTGACGGGACAGGGGGCAATGAGCAGTTCTTC. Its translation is CASSDGTGGNEQFF.

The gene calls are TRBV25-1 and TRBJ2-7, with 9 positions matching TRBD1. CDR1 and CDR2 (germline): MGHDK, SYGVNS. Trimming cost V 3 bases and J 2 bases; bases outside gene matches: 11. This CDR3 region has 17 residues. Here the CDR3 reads CASSDYPGQGRTYEQYF. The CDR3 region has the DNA TGTGCCAGCAGTGACTACCCGGGACAGGGAAGAACCTACGAGCAGTACTTC.

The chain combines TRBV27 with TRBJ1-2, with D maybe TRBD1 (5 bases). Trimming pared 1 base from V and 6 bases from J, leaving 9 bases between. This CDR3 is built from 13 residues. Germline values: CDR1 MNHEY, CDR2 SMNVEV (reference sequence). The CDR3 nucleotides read TGTGCCAGCAGTTTATGGGGGAATGATGGCTACACCTTC. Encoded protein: CASSLWGNDGYTF.

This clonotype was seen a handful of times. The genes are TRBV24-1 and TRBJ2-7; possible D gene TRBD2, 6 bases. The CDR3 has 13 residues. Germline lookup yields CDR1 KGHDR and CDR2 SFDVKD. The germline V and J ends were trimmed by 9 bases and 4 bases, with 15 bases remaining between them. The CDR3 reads CATSPGVGYEQYF. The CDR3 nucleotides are TGTGCCACCTCTCCGGGGGTGGGGTACGAGCAGTACTTC.

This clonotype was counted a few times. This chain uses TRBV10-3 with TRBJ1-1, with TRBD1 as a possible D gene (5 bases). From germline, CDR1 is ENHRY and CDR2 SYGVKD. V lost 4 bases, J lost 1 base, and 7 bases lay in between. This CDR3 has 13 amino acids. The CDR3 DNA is TGTGCCATCAGTGTGGGGACGAACACTGAAGCTTTCTTT. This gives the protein CAISVGTNTEAFF.

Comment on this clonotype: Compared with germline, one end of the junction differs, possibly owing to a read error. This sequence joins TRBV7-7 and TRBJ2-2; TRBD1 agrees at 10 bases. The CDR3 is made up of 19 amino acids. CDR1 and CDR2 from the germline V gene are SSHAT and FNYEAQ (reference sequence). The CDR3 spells CASSPRSPTGGIHTGELFF. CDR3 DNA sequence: TGTGCTAGCAGCCCTAGAAGCCCGACAGGGGGCATTCACACCGGGGAGCTGTTTTTT.

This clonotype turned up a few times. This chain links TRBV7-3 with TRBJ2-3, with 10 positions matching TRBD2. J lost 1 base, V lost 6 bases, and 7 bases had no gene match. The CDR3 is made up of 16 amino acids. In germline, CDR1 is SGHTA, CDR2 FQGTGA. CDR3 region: CASSQRGGLGTDTQYF. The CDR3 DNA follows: TGTGCCAGCAGTCAGCGGGGGGGCTTGGGCACAGATACGCAGTATTTT.

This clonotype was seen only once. DNA of the CDR3: TGTGCCAGCACTCCAGGGAAGTGGGGAAACACTGAAGCTTTCTTT. This translates into CASTPGKWGNTEAFF. The genes are TRBV5-6 and TRBJ1-1; D may be TRBD1 (5 bases). CDR1 and CDR2 from the germline V gene are SGHDT and YYEEEE. This CDR3 comprises 15 residues. Trimming removed 6 bases from V and 2 bases from J, with 17 bases in between.

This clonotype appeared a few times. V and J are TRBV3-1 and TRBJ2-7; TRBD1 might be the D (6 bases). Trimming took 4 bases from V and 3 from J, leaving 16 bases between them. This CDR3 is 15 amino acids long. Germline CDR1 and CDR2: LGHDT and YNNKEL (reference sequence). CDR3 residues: CASSLKQDSFYEQYF. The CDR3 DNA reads TGTGCCAGCAGCCTCAAGCAGGACAGTTTCTACGAGCAGTACTTC.

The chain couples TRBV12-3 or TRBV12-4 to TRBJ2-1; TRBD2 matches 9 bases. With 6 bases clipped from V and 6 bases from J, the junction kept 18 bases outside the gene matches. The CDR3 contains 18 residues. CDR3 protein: CASRQYGMRREGRNEQFF. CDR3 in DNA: TGTGCCAGCAGACAATACGGCATGAGGCGGGAGGGCCGCAATGAGCAGTTCTTC.

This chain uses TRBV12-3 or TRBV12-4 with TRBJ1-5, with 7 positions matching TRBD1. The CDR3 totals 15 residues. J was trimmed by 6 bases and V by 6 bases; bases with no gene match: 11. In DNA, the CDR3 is TGTGCCAGCAGCTCTGACAGGGAGCGGGGTCAGCCCCAGCATTTT. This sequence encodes CASSSDRERGQPQHF.

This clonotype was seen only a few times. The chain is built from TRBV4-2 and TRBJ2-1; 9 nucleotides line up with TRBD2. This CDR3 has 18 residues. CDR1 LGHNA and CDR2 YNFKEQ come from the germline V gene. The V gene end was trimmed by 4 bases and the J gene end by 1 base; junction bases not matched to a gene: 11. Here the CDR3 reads CASSPYMTSGASYNEQFF. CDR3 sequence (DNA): TGTGCCAGCAGCCCCTACATGACTAGCGGTGCTTCCTACAATGAGCAGTTCTTC.

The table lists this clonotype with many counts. The CDR3 spells CASSGGSYEQYF. CDR3 nucleotides: TGTGCCAGCAGCGGGGGGTCCTACGAGCAGTACTTC. V is TRBV7-2 and J is TRBJ2-7; perhaps TRBD2 as D (6 bases). The CDR3 is 12 amino acids. Trimming removed 5 bases at V and 1 base at J, with 6 bases between. The germline V gene encodes CDR1 SGHTA and CDR2 FQGNSA.